This T cell receptor beta chain appears in the sequencing data of a study of T cells in Graves' hyperthyroidism and ophthalmopathy. General observations from the study: Ophthalmopathy onset followed model prediction by a median approximately 5.9 months. Most thyroid-expanded clonotypes above 0.001 were also found in blood.

RNA transcripts served as the template for amplifying TCR beta CDR3 regions. The primer set for the first-round RT-PCR of the TCR CDR3 was HTBI. TCRdb recomputed calls from the multiplex PCR reads with MiXCR, one row per CDR3 protein. The table records about 640,000 distinct CDR3 sequences, approximately 15% of them present only once. This clonotype was seen at least ten times. Its target is not known. The CDR3 covers 17 residues. Per germline, CDR1 SEHNR and CDR2 FQNEAQ (reference sequence). V was pared by 4 bases and J by 10 bases, with 27 bases between. The chain carries TRBV7-9 and TRBJ2-3; TRBD2 is a possible D gene (5 bases). The clonotype originates from a woman aged 50 to 60 with Graves' ophthalmopathy. Sequencing used blood. The CDR3 sequence: CASSSRAAGETRSPQYF. For the CDR3, the DNA is TGTGCCAGCAGCTCACGGGCGGCGGGCGAGACACGTTCTCCGCAGTATTTT.